This T cell receptor beta chain was sequenced during a study of blood T cell repertoires in COVID-19. Study context: COVID-19 samples collected from the United States, Italy and Spain covered acute and convalescent phases. T cells, B-cell-depleted T cells, or PBMCs provided the cDNA or gDNA that served as material.

The V gene's germline CDR1 is MGHRA and CDR2 YSYEKL. There are 17 residues in the CDR3. Trimming took off 4 bases at V and 0 bases at J, with 15 bases between the two ends. Source study methods: The assay estimated nucleated cells by amplifying reference gene primers. Method: immunoSEQ multiplex PCR; TCRdb's copy keeps in-frame clones and lacks some. The DNA gave D and trimming, while V, J and clone size come from that table. Here the sample spans 140,000 or so clones, over 75% being singletons. This clone showed up just a few times. The chain uses TRBV4-1 and TRBJ2-2; possibly TRBD2 for D (6 bases). This clonotype originated in a man between 60 and 70 years old with active or convalescent COVID-19. Sequencing was carried out using peripheral blood. Here the CDR3 DNA reads TGCGCCAGCAGCCCGACGATGGGCGGGACGAACACCGGGGAGCTGTTTTTT. Translating gives CASSPTMGGTNTGELFF.